The 20 T cell receptor beta chains in this list originate from one sample, sequenced in a study of shared clonotypes between healthy human individuals. TCRdb's table, derived via immunoSEQ multiplex PCR, lists solely in-frame clones and lacks some. Of 2 million to 3 million clones listed, over 85% are singletons. Source material: naive CD4+ T cells from PBMCs. Subset given: CD45RA+ positively selected. These receptor sequences come from a young man in good health. Some clones in this sample may be carry-over from other donors' samples.

Details on this clone: Other DNA sequences in the sample encode the same CDR3. This chain uses TRBV7-2 with TRBJ2-2; 7 bases fit TRBD2. After removal of 2 bases from V and 2 bases from J, the junction contained 5 bases not matched to a gene. Germline V CDR1 and CDR2: SGHTA, FQGNSA. The CDR3 runs to 16 residues. The chain's CDR3 is CASSLFGGSNTGELFF. In nucleotides, the CDR3 is TGTGCCAGCAGCTTATTCGGGGGGTCCAACACCGGGGAGCTGTTTTTT.

This chain joins TRBV5-1 and TRBJ1-4, with 9 nucleotides matching TRBD1. Germline V gene sequence: CDR1 SGHRS, CDR2 YFSETQ. V trimming: 10 bases; J trimming: 8 bases; junction bases outside the gene matches: 9. The CDR3 length is 13 residues. CDR3: CACSGQGSEKLFF. CDR3 coding DNA: TGCGCCTGCTCGGGACAGGGCAGCGAAAAACTGTTTTTT.

The chain combines TRBV5-4 with TRBJ2-5, with TRBD1 as a possible D gene (6 bases). The CDR3 has 14 residues. Germline CDR1 SGHNT, CDR2 YYREEE (reference sequence). Trimming stripped 3 bases from V and 7 bases from J, with 16 bases between. The DNA of the CDR3 is TGTGCCAGCAGCTCCCGGGACATGGCCGGGACCCAGTACTTC. It yields the protein CASSSRDMAGTQYF. Filled out from reference TRBV5-4 and TRBJ2-5, the complete variable domain reads ETGVTQSPTHLIKTRGQQVTLRCSSQSGHNTVSWYQQALGQGPQFIFQYYREEENGRGNFPPRFSGLQFPNYSSELNVNALELDDSALYLCASSSRDMAGTQYFGPGTRLLVL.

The V and J genes are TRBV6-1 and TRBJ2-7, with 9 positions matching TRBD1. Germline assignment: CDR1 MNHNS and CDR2 SASEGT. This CDR3 contains 14 residues. J lost 3 bases, V lost 6 bases, and 6 bases had no gene match. In DNA, the CDR3 is TGTGCCAGCAGCGGGGACAGGGTTGTCTACGAGCAGTACTTC. Residues: CASSGDRVVYEQYF.

About this clone itself: Other DNA sequences in this sample translate to the same CDR3. The rearrangement links TRBV2 to TRBJ2-5, with a weak D call TRBD2 (5 bases). Germline V gene lookup returns CDR1 SNHLY and CDR2 FYNNEI. The CDR3 loop spans 11 amino acids. The V gene lost 4 bases and the J gene lost 5 bases, with 5 bases spanning the gap. This chain's CDR3 is CASSAGETQYF. CDR3 coding DNA: TGTGCCAGCAGTGCGGGGGAGACCCAGTACTTC. Using reference TRBV2 and TRBJ2-5 for the parts outside the CDR3, the full variable domain is EPEVTQTPSHQVTQMGQEVILRCVPISNHLYFYWYRQILGQKVEFLVSFYNNEISEKSEIFDDQFSVERPDGSNFTLKIRSTKLEDSAMYFCASSAGETQYFGPGTRLLVL.

This sequence joins TRBV5-1 and TRBJ2-1, with 9 nucleotides matching TRBD2. The CDR3 contains 15 residues. Germline CDR1 reads SGHRS; CDR2 reads YFSETQ. Trimming cost V 0 bases and J 8 bases; bases outside gene matches: 6. CDR3 DNA: TGCGCCAGCAGCTTGGAACTAGCGGGTAGGGATGAGCAGTTCTTC. It encodes CASSLELAGRDEQFF.

This chain connects TRBV30 to TRBJ2-2; D is undetermined. Germline assignment: CDR1 GTSNPN and CDR2 SVGIG (reference sequence). The CDR3 runs to 14 residues. Deletions cut 0 bases from V and 1 base from J, with 6 bases between. CDR3 in amino acids: CAWSVLVNTGELFF. CDR3 DNA sequence: TGTGCCTGGAGTGTACTGGTGAACACCGGGGAGCTGTTTTTT.

This clone was observed a single time. This chain uses TRBV2 with TRBJ1-5; no clear D. Trimming left V 2 bases short and J 9 bases short, with 14 bases between. This CDR3 is 14 amino acids long. Germline lookup yields CDR1 SNHLY and CDR2 FYNNEI. The CDR3 DNA reads as TGTGCCAGCAGTGAAACGCCAACAATAGCGCCCCAGCATTTT. This sequence encodes CASSETPTIAPQHF.

The rearrangement uses TRBV5-5 and TRBJ1-5; 7 bases are shared with TRBD1. This CDR3 has 14 residues. V gave up 2 bases and J gave up 9 bases; unmatched junction bases: 8. Germline lookup yields CDR1 SGHKS and CDR2 YYEKEE (reference sequence). Here the CDR3 reads CASSLGQERTPQHF. CDR3 sequence (DNA): TGTGCCAGCAGCTTAGGACAGGAAAGGACGCCCCAGCATTTT.

This chain links TRBV10-3 with TRBJ2-4; TRBD1 matches at 7 bases. The CDR3 length is 17 residues. The germline V gene encodes CDR1 ENHRY and CDR2 SYGVKD. The trim removed 4 bases at V and 0 bases at J, leaving 9 bases unmatched. The CDR3 DNA is TGTGCCATCAGTGCGGGCTTAGACAGGGTAGCCAAAAACATTCAGTACTTC. Protein: CAISAGLDRVAKNIQYF.

The V gene is TRBV19, the J gene TRBJ2-2, with 9 bases fitting TRBD2. Germline V lookup: CDR1 LNHDA, CDR2 SQIVND (reference sequence). The trim removed 8 bases at V and 5 bases at J, leaving 6 bases unmatched. The CDR3 extends over 14 amino acids. The CDR3 spells CASRRGLATGELFF. In nucleotides, the CDR3 is TGTGCCAGTCGCCGGGGACTAGCTACCGGGGAGCTGTTTTTT.

The J gene is TRBJ2-2, the V gene TRBV2, with D possibly matching TRBD1 (5 bases). CDR1 and CDR2 from the germline V gene are SNHLY and FYNNEI. V shed 9 bases and J shed 0 bases, with 11 bases lying between them. CDR3 size: 14 residues. The CDR3 DNA follows: TGTGCCAGGACAGCCGAACCGAACACCGGGGAGCTGTTTTTT. Translation: CARTAEPNTGELFF.

This chain uses TRBV6-1 with TRBJ1-6, with 7 positions matching TRBD1. The CDR3 is 16 residues long. J gave up 8 bases and V 2 bases, and 9 bases lay outside the gene matches. Germline CDR1 MNHNS, CDR2 SASEGT. The CDR3, as DNA: TGTGCCAGCAGTGAAAATTCCGGGACAGTAGATTCACCCCTCCACTTT. Its protein is CASSENSGTVDSPLHF.

The CDR3 region is CASSSTGGGKLFF. CDR3 DNA: TGTGCCAGCAGCTCAACAGGGGGCGGAAAACTGTTTTTT. This chain joins TRBV7-9 and TRBJ1-4; 9 bases map to TRBD1. Germline CDR1 is SEHNR and CDR2 is FQNEAQ (reference sequence). The CDR3 has 13 amino acids. V was clipped by 4 bases and J by 10 bases; unmatched bases: 4.

This clone was observed a single time. V is TRBV29-1 and J is TRBJ1-2, with TRBD1 matching 10 bases. With 6 bases clipped from V and 4 bases from J, the junction kept 5 bases outside the gene matches. CDR1 and CDR2 (germline): SQVTM, ANQGSEA. The CDR3 runs 13 residues. CDR3 amino acids: CSVGQGFGYGYTF. CDR3 in DNA: TGCAGCGTGGGACAGGGGTTCGGCTATGGCTACACCTTC.

The rearrangement links TRBV27 to TRBJ1-1; a weak D match, TRBD1 (6 bases). Deletions cut 5 bases from V and 2 bases from J, with 18 bases between. Germline V gene data show CDR1 as MNHEY and CDR2 as SMNVEV (reference sequence). This CDR3 region has 16 residues. CDR3 protein: CASSPRATGRNTEAFF. CDR3 DNA sequence: TGTGCCAGCAGTCCCAGGGCGACAGGTCGCAACACTGAAGCTTTCTTT.

This CDR3 is CASSREQYNEQFF. The DNA of the CDR3 is TGTGCCAGCAGTCGGGAGCAATACAATGAGCAGTTCTTC. The V and J genes are TRBV6-5 and TRBJ2-1; possibly TRBD2 for D (6 bases). CDR1 is MNHEY and CDR2 is SVGAGI in the germline V gene. V shed 5 bases and J shed 4 bases, with 9 bases lying between them. The CDR3 contains 13 residues.

The chain employs TRBV19 and TRBJ2-7; TRBD1 matches at 9 bases. CDR3 length: 13 residues. After removal of 6 bases from V and 8 bases from J, the junction contained 8 bases not matched to a gene. Germline CDR1 and CDR2: LNHDA and SQIVND (reference sequence). The CDR3 nucleotides read TGTGCCAGTAGCGACCCGGGACAGGGACAGCAGTACTTC. This encodes CASSDPGQGQQYF.

This rearrangement joins TRBV11-3 to TRBJ2-3; TRBD1 agrees at 9 bases. V lost 5 bases and J lost 6; bases outside the gene matches: 3. The CDR3 is 13 amino acids. The germline V gene has CDR1 SGHNT and CDR2 YENEEA. The CDR3 loop is CASSGTGSDTQYF. DNA for the CDR3: TGTGCCAGCAGCGGGACAGGGTCCGATACGCAGTATTTT.

This clone was detected only once. The chain carries TRBV4-2 and TRBJ2-5; D gene ambiguous. Germline CDR1 is LGHNA and CDR2 is YNFKEQ. V was shortened by 4 bases and J by 1 base, with 13 bases between the two germline ends. The CDR3 sequence is 15 residues long. CDR3 bases: TGTGCCAGCAGCCTGACCTCCGTCAGCCAAGAGACCCAGTACTTC. Residues: CASSLTSVSQETQYF.